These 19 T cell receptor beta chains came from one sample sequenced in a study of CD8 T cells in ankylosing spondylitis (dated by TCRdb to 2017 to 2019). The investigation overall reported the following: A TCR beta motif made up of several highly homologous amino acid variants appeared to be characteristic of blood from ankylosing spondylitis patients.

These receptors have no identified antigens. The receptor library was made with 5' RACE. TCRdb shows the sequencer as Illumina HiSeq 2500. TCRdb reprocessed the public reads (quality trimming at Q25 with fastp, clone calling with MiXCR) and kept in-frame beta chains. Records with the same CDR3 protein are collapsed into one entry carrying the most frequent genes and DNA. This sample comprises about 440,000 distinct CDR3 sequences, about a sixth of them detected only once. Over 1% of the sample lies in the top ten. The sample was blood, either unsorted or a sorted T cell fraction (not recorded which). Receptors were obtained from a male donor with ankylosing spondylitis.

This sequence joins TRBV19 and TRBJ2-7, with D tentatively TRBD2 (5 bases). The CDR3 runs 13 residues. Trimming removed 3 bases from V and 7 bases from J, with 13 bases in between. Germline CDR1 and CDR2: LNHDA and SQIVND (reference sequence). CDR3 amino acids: CASSIRGEGEQYF. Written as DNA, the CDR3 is TGTGCCAGTAGTATCCGAGGAGAGGGAGAGCAGTACTTC.

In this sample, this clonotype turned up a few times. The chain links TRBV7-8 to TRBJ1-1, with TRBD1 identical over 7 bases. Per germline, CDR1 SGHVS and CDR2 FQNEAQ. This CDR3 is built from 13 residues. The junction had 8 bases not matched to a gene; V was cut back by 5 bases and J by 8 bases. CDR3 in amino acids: CASSRLDRSEAFF. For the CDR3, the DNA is TGTGCCAGCAGCCGCCTGGACAGGTCAGAAGCTTTCTTT.

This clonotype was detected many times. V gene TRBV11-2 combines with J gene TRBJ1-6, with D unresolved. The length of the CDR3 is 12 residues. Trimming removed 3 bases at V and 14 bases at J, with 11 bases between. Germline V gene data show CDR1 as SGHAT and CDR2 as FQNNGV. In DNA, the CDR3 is TGTGCCAGCAGCTTTAATGGTTTAGCCCTCCACTTT. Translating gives CASSFNGLALHF.

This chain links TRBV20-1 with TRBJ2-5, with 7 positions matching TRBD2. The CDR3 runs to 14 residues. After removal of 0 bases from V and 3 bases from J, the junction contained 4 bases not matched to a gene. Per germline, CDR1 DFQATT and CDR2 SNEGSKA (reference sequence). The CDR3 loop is CSARDPLAEETQYF. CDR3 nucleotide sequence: TGCAGTGCTAGAGACCCGCTAGCGGAAGAGACCCAGTACTTC.

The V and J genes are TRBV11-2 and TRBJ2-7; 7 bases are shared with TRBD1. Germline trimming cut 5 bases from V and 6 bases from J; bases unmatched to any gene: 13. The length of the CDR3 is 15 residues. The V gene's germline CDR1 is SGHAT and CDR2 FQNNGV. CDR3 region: CASSPAETGWSEQYF. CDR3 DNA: TGTGCCAGCAGCCCCGCCGAGACAGGGTGGAGCGAGCAGTACTTC.

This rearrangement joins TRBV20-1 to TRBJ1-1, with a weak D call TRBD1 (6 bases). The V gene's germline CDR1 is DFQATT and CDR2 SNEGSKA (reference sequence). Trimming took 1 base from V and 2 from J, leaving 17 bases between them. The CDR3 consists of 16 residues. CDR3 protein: CSARAPQGLPNTEAFF. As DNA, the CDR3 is TGCAGTGCTAGAGCCCCGCAGGGGCTCCCCAACACTGAAGCTTTCTTT.

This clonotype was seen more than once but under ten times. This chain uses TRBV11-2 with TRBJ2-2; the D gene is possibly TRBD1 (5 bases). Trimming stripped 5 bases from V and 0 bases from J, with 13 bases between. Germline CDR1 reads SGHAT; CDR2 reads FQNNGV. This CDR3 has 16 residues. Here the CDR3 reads CASSTRTRSNTGELFF. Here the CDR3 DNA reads TGTGCCAGCAGCACAAGGACAAGATCGAACACCGGGGAGCTGTTTTTT.

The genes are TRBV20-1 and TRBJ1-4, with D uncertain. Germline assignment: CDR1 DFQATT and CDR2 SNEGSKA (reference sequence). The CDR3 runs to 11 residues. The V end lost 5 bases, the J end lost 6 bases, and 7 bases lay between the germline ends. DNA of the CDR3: TGCAGTGCTGCTACTTATGAAAAACTGTTTTTT. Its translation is CSAATYEKLFF.

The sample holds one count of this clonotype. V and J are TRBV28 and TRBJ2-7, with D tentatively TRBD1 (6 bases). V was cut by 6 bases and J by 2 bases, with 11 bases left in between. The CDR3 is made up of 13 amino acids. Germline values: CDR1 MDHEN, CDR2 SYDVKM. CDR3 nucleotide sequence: TGTGCCAGCAGATTGACAGGAGCCTACGAGCAGTACTTC. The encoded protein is CASRLTGAYEQYF.

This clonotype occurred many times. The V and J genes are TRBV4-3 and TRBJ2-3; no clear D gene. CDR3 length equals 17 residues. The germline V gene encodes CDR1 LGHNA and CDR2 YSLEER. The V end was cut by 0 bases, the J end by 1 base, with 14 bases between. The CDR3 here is CASSQDYVTARTDTQYF. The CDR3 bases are TGCGCCAGCAGCCAAGATTACGTGACCGCCCGCACAGATACGCAGTATTTT.

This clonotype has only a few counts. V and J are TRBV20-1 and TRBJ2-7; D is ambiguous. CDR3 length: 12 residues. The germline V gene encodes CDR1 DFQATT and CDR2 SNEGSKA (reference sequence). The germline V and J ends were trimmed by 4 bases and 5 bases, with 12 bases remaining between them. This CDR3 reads CSAKEHMNEQYF. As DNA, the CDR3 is TGCAGTGCTAAGGAACACATGAACGAGCAGTACTTC.

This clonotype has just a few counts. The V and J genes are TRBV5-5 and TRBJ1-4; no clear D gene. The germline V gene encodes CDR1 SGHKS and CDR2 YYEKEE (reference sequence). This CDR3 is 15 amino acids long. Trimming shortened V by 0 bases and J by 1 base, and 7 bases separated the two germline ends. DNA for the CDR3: TGTGCCAGCAGCTTGGATTGGGGAACTAATGAAAAACTGTTTTTT. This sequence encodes CASSLDWGTNEKLFF.

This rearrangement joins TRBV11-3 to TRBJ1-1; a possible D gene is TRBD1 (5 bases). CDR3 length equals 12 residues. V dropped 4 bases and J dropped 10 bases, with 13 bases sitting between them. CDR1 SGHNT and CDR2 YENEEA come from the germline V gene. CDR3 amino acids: CASSYLTGGAFF. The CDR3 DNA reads TGTGCCAGCAGCTACCTGACGGGGGGAGCTTTCTTT. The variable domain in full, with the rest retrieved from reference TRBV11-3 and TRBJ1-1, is EAGVVQSPRYKIIEKKQPVAFWCNPISGHNTLYWYLQNLGQGPELLIRYENEEAVDDSQLPKDRFSAERLKGVDSTLKIQPAELGDSAVYLCASSYLTGGAFFGQGTRLTVV.

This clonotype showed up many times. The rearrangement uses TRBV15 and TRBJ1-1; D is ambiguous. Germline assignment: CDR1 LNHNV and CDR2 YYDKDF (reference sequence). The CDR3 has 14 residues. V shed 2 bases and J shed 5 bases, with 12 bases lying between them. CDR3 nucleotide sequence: TGTGCCACCAGCAGACCAGTACCGGGGACTGAAGCTTTCTTT. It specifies CATSRPVPGTEAFF.

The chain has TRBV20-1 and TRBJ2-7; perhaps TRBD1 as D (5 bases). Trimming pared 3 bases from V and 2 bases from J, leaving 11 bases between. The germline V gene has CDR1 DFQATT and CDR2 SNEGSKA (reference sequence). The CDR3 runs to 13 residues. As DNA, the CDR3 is TGCAGTGCTAGGCCCCGGACAACCTACGAGCAGTACTTC. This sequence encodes CSARPRTTYEQYF.

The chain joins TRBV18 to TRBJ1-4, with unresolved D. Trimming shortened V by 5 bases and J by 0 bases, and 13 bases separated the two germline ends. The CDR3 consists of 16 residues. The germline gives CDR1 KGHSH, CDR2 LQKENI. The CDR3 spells CASSSTNTATNEKLFF. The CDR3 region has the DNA TGTGCCAGCTCATCAACAAATACAGCAACTAATGAAAAACTGTTTTTT. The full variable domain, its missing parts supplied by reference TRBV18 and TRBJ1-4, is NAGVMQNPRHLVRRRGQEARLRCSPMKGHSHVYWYRQLPEEGLKFMVYLQKENIIDESGMPKERFSAEFPKEGPSILRIQQVVRGDSAAYFCASSSTNTATNEKLFFGSGTQLSVL.

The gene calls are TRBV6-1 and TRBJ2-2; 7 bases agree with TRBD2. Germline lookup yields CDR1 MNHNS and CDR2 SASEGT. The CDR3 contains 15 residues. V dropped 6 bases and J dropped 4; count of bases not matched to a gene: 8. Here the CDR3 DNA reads TGTGCCAGCAGCCCCGCGGGGGTGGTCACCGGGGAGCTGTTTTTT. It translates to CASSPAGVVTGELFF.

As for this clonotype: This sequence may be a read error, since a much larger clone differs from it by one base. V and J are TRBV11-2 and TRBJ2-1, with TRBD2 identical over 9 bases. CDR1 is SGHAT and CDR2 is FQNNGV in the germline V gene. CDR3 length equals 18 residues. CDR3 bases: TGTTCCAGCAGCCCCCGGGGTGGGGCGGGAGGGCTGGTAAATGAGCAGTTCTTC. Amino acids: CSSSPRGGAGGLVNEQFF.

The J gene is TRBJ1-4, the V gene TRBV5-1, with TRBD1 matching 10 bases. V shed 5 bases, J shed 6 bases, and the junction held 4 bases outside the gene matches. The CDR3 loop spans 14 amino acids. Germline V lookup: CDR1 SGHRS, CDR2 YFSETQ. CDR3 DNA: TGCGCCAGCAGGGCCGGGACAGGGGATGAAAAACTGTTTTTT. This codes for CASRAGTGDEKLFF.